This T cell receptor beta chain was identified in a study of OX40 agonist ivuxolimab in advanced cancers. The method was immunoSEQ multiplex PCR; TCRdb's version includes in-frame clones alone and lacks a portion of them. The data contain over 25,000 clones, around 79% of them seen just once; the ten biggest clones take up less than 30%. Germline CDR1 and CDR2: SNHLY and FYNNEI. The junction had 8 bases not matched to a gene; V was cut back by 8 bases and J by 7 bases. There are 14 residues in the CDR3. Study findings and constraints: CD4+ T cells averaged fewer expanded clones than CD8+ T cells. The 0.1-3.0 mg/kg partial responders had among the lowest clonal expansion.

Points on this clone: What it recognizes is unknown.

The V gene is TRBV2, the J gene TRBJ2-7, with 13 positions matching TRBD2. The TCR comes from an adult with an advanced solid tumor such as melanoma, head and neck, liver or kidney cancer. This specimen was CD4+ or CD8+ T cells sorted from blood, taken in a trial of the OX40 agonist ivuxolimab. CDR3 in amino acids: CASQLAGGPWEQYF. The CDR3 nucleotides are TGTGCCAGCCAACTAGCGGGAGGGCCTTGGGAGCAGTACTTC.